The 30 T cell receptor beta chains presented below share a single source sample, sequenced in a study of blood T cell repertoires in COVID-19. TCRdb keeps only in-frame clones here, not all; method: immunoSEQ multiplex PCR. In the table there are approximately 74,000 clones, approximately 88% of which are singletons. What was sequenced was peripheral blood. The receptors originated from a man of 80 years or more with active or convalescent COVID-19.

The rearrangement joins TRBV27 to TRBJ1-5; 7 nucleotides match TRBD1. The germline V gene has CDR1 MNHEY and CDR2 SMNVEV (reference sequence). CDR3 size: 15 residues. J lost 2 bases, V lost 7 bases, and 8 bases had no gene match. The CDR3 DNA follows: TGTGCCAGCAAGGCCTTGGGACAGCGCAATCAGCCCCAGCATTTT. Its translation: CASKALGQRNQPQHF.

The chain carries TRBV14 and TRBJ2-5; a possible D gene is TRBD1 (6 bases). The CDR3 totals 14 residues. Trimming left V 1 base short and J 7 bases short, with 13 bases between. From germline, CDR1 is SGHDN and CDR2 FVKESK. CDR3: CASSQAVAGATQYF. CDR3 in DNA: TGTGCCAGCAGCCAAGCGGTGGCAGGGGCGACCCAGTACTTC.

The chain links TRBV7-2 to TRBJ2-7; TRBD2 aligns across 8 bases. The CDR3 has 17 amino acids. V was clipped by 1 base and J by 4 bases; unmatched bases: 12. Germline V CDR1 and CDR2: SGHTA, FQGNSA. The CDR3 region is CASSLERGGSGIYEQYF. CDR3 sequence (DNA): TGTGCCAGCAGCTTAGAAAGGGGGGGTAGCGGGATTTACGAGCAGTACTTC.

The genes are TRBV2 and TRBJ2-1; D is possibly TRBD2 (6 bases). Trimming removed 7 bases at V and 3 bases at J, with 13 bases between. This CDR3 region has 14 residues. Germline V gives CDR1 SNHLY, CDR2 FYNNEI. DNA for the CDR3: TGTGCCAGCAAAGAGTGGACTAACTACAATGAGCAGTTCTTC. It codes for CASKEWTNYNEQFF.

The chain is built from TRBV19 and TRBJ1-4; 9 bases map to TRBD1. Germline CDR1 and CDR2: LNHDA and SQIVND (reference sequence). V gave up 5 bases and J gave up 3 bases; unmatched junction bases: 10. This CDR3 is built from 17 residues. CDR3 sequence (DNA): TGTGCCAGTAGTTTAACCGGGACAGGGCGCCCTAATGAAAAACTGTTTTTT. Amino acids: CASSLTGTGRPNEKLFF. The full variable domain, completed using reference TRBV19 and TRBJ1-4, is DGGITQSPKYLFRKEGQNVTLSCEQNLNHDAMYWYRQDPGQGLRLIYYSQIVNDFQKGDIAEGYSVSREKKESFPLTVTSAQKNPTAFYLCASSLTGTGRPNEKLFFGSGTQLSVL.

The chain carries TRBV11-2 and TRBJ2-3; no clear D gene. Trimming stripped 5 bases from V and 4 bases from J, with 10 bases between. CDR3 length: 13 residues. Germline lookup yields CDR1 SGHAT and CDR2 FQNNGV. Written as DNA, the CDR3 is TGTGCCAGCAGCCCTGCAGGCGCAGATACGCAGTATTTT. This sequence encodes CASSPAGADTQYF.

There are a few counts of this clone. The CDR3 sequence: CASSSLPQPQHF. The CDR3 nucleotides are TGTGCCAGTAGTTCCCTTCCTCAGCCCCAGCATTTT. The chain is built from TRBV19 and TRBJ1-5, with D unclear. The V gene lost 5 bases and the J gene lost 6 bases, with 8 bases spanning the gap. The CDR3 runs to 12 residues. The germline V gene has CDR1 LNHDA and CDR2 SQIVND (reference sequence).

The V gene is TRBV7-2, the J gene TRBJ2-2, with D tentatively TRBD2 (5 bases). This CDR3 region has 15 residues. V was clipped by 2 bases and J by 7 bases, with 14 bases between them. Looked up from germline, CDR1 is SGHTA and CDR2 is FQGNSA. The CDR3 nucleotides are TGTGCCAGCAGCTTATTGTATCGCGGAGGCGGGGAGCTGTTTTTT. Protein: CASSLLYRGGGELFF.

This sequence joins TRBV10-2 and TRBJ1-2, with a possible D match to TRBD1 (5 bases). The CDR3 extends over 11 amino acids. The ends were cut back, 8 bases at V and 1 base at J, with 5 bases in the middle. Germline V lookup: CDR1 WSHSY, CDR2 SAAADI. CDR3 region: CASQGNYGYTF. The CDR3 nucleotides read TGCGCCAGCCAGGGTAACTATGGCTACACCTTC.

This clone showed up just once. V is TRBV7-2 and J is TRBJ1-2, with 7 bases fitting TRBD1. V lost 2 bases to trimming and J lost 6 bases; unmatched junction nucleotides: 6. This CDR3 contains 14 residues. Germline CDR1 reads SGHTA; CDR2 reads FQGNSA. As DNA, the CDR3 is TGTGCCAGCAGCTTACGACAGGGCCCTCATGGCTACACCTTC. It translates to CASSLRQGPHGYTF. Together with reference TRBV7-2 and TRBJ1-2, the CDR3 gives the full variable domain: GAGVSQSPSNKVTEKGKDVELRCDPISGHTALYWYRQSLGQGLEFLIYFQGNSAPDKSGLPSDRFSAERTGGSVSTLTIQRTQQEDSAVYLCASSLRQGPHGYTFGSGTRLTVV.

This clone has a single count. This rearrangement joins TRBV6-2 or TRBV6-3 to TRBJ1-1, with 10 positions matching TRBD1. The V and J ends lost 4 bases and 11 bases, in that order; junction bases with no gene match: 7. The CDR3 has 13 amino acids. The germline CDR1 and CDR2 sequences are MNHEY and SVGEGT. CDR3 in DNA: TGTGCCAGCAGTTTTTACGGGACAGGGGAGGCTTTCTTT. Residues: CASSFYGTGEAFF.

This clone was recorded once. V usage is TRBV6-5 and J usage is TRBJ1-5; TRBD1 agrees at 8 bases. The CDR3 consists of 13 residues. V gave up 7 bases and J gave up 5 bases; unmatched junction bases: 4. Germline CDR1 MNHEY, CDR2 SVGAGI. The CDR3 loop reads CASTGQGYQPQHF. The CDR3 nucleotides are TGTGCCAGCACCGGACAGGGCTATCAGCCCCAGCATTTT.

The V call is TRBV11-3, the J call TRBJ2-6; D may be TRBD1 (5 bases). This CDR3 has 16 residues. V lost 10 bases and J 0 bases, leaving 16 bases between the germline ends. Germline CDR1 and CDR2: SGHNT and YENEEA. The CDR3 loop reads CATSGPGNSGANVLTF. The CDR3 DNA reads as TGTGCCACCTCTGGGCCAGGGAACTCTGGGGCCAACGTCCTGACTTTC.

This chain joins TRBV18 and TRBJ1-4, with a possible D match to TRBD1 (6 bases). The CDR3 runs to 15 residues. Germline values: CDR1 KGHSH, CDR2 LQKENI. With 3 bases removed from V and 7 bases from J, the gap between germline ends came to 15 bases. The CDR3 nucleotides read TGTGCCAGCTCACCTACAGGGTGGATAGGTGAAAAACTGTTTTTT. Its protein is CASSPTGWIGEKLFF.

V usage is TRBV6-5 and J usage is TRBJ2-1; possible D gene TRBD1, 6 bases. V lost 8 bases and J 4 bases, leaving 18 bases between the germline ends. CDR1 is MNHEY and CDR2 is SVGAGI in the germline V gene. The CDR3 runs 15 residues. CDR3 protein: CASATGTWGYNEQFF. CDR3 nucleotides: TGTGCCAGCGCCACCGGGACATGGGGGTACAATGAGCAGTTCTTC.

This chain joins TRBV29-1 and TRBJ2-3, with 7 bases matching TRBD2. Germline CDR1 is SQVTM and CDR2 is ANQGSEA. J lost 2 bases, V lost 6 bases, and 8 bases had no gene match. The CDR3 contains 14 residues. The CDR3: CSVGSRDYTDTQYF. DNA of the CDR3: TGCAGCGTCGGATCCAGGGACTACACAGATACGCAGTATTTT.

This clone appeared a single time. The chain has TRBV19 and TRBJ1-2; TRBD1 agrees at 7 bases. From germline, CDR1 is LNHDA and CDR2 SQIVND (reference sequence). The junction had 10 bases not matched to a gene; V was cut back by 4 bases and J by 2 bases. The CDR3 runs to 16 residues. The CDR3 nucleotides read TGTGCCAGTAGTAACACTCCCGGGACAGCAAACTATGGCTACACCTTC. Protein product: CASSNTPGTANYGYTF.

The V gene is TRBV12-3 or TRBV12-4, the J gene TRBJ1-2; no firm D call. V lost 8 bases and J lost 7, with 14 bases in between. This CDR3 region has 12 residues. Written as DNA, the CDR3 is TGTGCCAGCTTTCACGCGGATTCTGGCTACACCTTC. Translation gives CASFHADSGYTF.

This chain connects TRBV24-1 to TRBJ2-1; TRBD2 matches at 13 bases. CDR1 is KGHDR and CDR2 is SFDVKD in the germline V gene. J lost 6 bases, V lost 4 bases, and 5 bases had no gene match. The CDR3 is 16 amino acids. CDR3: CATSEATSGRFNEQFF. For the CDR3, the DNA is TGTGCCACCAGTGAGGCGACTAGCGGGAGGTTCAATGAGCAGTTCTTC.

This chain links TRBV6-4 with TRBJ2-3; tentative D call: TRBD1 (6 bases). V lost 2 bases, J lost 5 bases, and 11 bases lay in between. Germline assignment: CDR1 MRHNA and CDR2 SNTAGT. This CDR3 contains 14 residues. The CDR3 nucleotides are TGTGCCAGCAGTGACCTGGGGGCCGGAGATACGCAGTATTTT. This codes for CASSDLGAGDTQYF.

The V and J genes are TRBV9 and TRBJ2-7; possibly TRBD1 for D (6 bases). Between the trimmed V and J ends, which lost 0 bases and 4 bases, there was a span of 11 bases. The CDR3 has 14 residues. In germline, CDR1 is SGDLS, CDR2 YYNGEE. CDR3 DNA: TGTGCCAGCAGCGTAGCTACACAGGGTTACGAGCAGTACTTC. Encoded protein: CASSVATQGYEQYF.

About this clone itself: Other DNA sequences from this sample encode an identical CDR3 as well. V usage is TRBV6-2 or TRBV6-3 and J usage is TRBJ2-7; the match to TRBD1 covers 7 bases. Germline V gene sequence: CDR1 MNHEY, CDR2 SVGEGT. The CDR3 has 12 amino acids. J was trimmed by 4 bases and V by 6 bases; bases with no gene match: 3. CDR3 DNA: TGTGCCAGCAGCTCACAGGGGTACGAGCAGTACTTC. Its translation is CASSSQGYEQYF.

The V gene is TRBV9, the J gene TRBJ2-1, with 7 bases matching TRBD2. CDR1 and CDR2 from the germline V gene are SGDLS and YYNGEE. The CDR3 runs to 13 residues. V lost 2 bases to trimming and J lost 8 bases; unmatched junction nucleotides: 4. Here the CDR3 reads CASSVLAGDEQFF. The CDR3 nucleotides read TGTGCCAGCAGCGTTTTGGCGGGAGATGAGCAGTTCTTC.

V is TRBV4-2 and J is TRBJ2-3; D is perhaps TRBD1 (5 bases). CDR3 length: 18 amino acids. CDR1 and CDR2 from the germline V gene are LGHNA and YNFKEQ. Trimming cost V 0 bases and J 12 bases, with 28 bases left between them. CDR3 residues: CASSQDWGTNKRDTLQYF. CDR3 DNA: TGTGCCAGCAGCCAAGATTGGGGCACGAACAAACGCGACACTCTTCAGTATTTT.

A single count supports this clone. J is TRBJ2-1 and V is TRBV7-2; D is possibly TRBD1 (6 bases). This CDR3 spans 18 amino acids. Looked up from germline, CDR1 is SGHTA and CDR2 is FQGNSA. V gave up 1 base and J gave up 5 bases, with 21 bases separating them. The CDR3 coding sequence is TGTGCCAGCAGCTTAGACTCACTCTATGTGCAGGGGAACAATGAGCAGTTCTTC. As protein: CASSLDSLYVQGNNEQFF. The full variable domain, rest sourced from reference TRBV7-2 and TRBJ2-1, is GAGVSQSPSNKVTEKGKDVELRCDPISGHTALYWYRQSLGQGLEFLIYFQGNSAPDKSGLPSDRFSAERTGGSVSTLTIQRTQQEDSAVYLCASSLDSLYVQGNNEQFFGPGTRLTVL.

This rearrangement joins TRBV14 to TRBJ2-3; D gene uncertain. This CDR3 contains 15 residues. CDR1 and CDR2 (germline): SGHDN, FVKESK. Trimming stripped 0 bases from V and 3 bases from J, with 10 bases between. The CDR3 bases are TGTGCCAGCAGCCAAGAGGTAGGCGGAACAGATACGCAGTATTTT. This translates into CASSQEVGGTDTQYF.

This sequence joins TRBV5-4 and TRBJ2-1; a weak D match, TRBD2 (6 bases). CDR3 length: 15 amino acids. CDR1 SGHNT and CDR2 YYREEE come from the germline V gene (reference sequence). V lost 0 bases and J lost 1, with 8 bases in between. CDR3 coding DNA: TGTGCCAGCAGCTTGGCGGGAGCTTCCTACAATGAGCAGTTCTTC. Residues: CASSLAGASYNEQFF.

The V gene is TRBV3-1 (or the pseudogene TRBV3-2), the J gene TRBJ2-7; maybe TRBD1 (6 bases). The germline gives CDR1 LGHDT, CDR2 YNNKEL (reference sequence). CDR3 size: 13 residues. V was pared by 5 bases and J by 8 bases, with 16 bases between. Written as DNA, the CDR3 is TGTGCCAGCAGCACCCGACAGGAAGGAAAGCAGTACTTC. This encodes CASSTRQEGKQYF.

The J gene is TRBJ2-7, the V gene TRBV28; D is uncertain. In germline, CDR1 is MDHEN, CDR2 SYDVKM. CDR3 length: 11 residues. V was trimmed by 4 bases and J by 3 bases, leaving 4 bases between them. CDR3 in DNA: TGTGCCAGCAGTTCCCTCTACGAGCAGTACTTC. Its protein product is CASSSLYEQYF.

The chain combines TRBV5-1 with TRBJ1-4; D is undetermined. There are 15 residues in the CDR3. Germline V gives CDR1 SGHRS, CDR2 YFSETQ. Between the trimmed V and J ends, which lost 4 bases and 3 bases, there was a span of 13 bases. The chain's CDR3 is CASSPTGLSNEKLFF. The CDR3 DNA is TGCGCCAGCAGCCCCACTGGACTGTCTAATGAAAAACTGTTTTTT.